Presented here are 21 T cell receptor beta chains from one specimen sequenced in a study of identifying expanded T cells in peripheral blood. TCRdb keeps only in-frame clones here, not all; method: immunoSEQ multiplex PCR. This sample yields 75,000 to 95,000 clones, of which 75% to 90% are seen a single time; approximately 3% belongs to the top ten. Sequencing input: blood. The receptors here all came from a person aged 18 to 69 in good health.

The gene calls are TRBV27 and TRBJ1-5; TRBD1 aligns across 8 bases. Germline lookup yields CDR1 MNHEY and CDR2 SMNVEV (reference sequence). Trimming at V came to 3 bases and at J to 0 bases, leaving 7 bases not matched to a gene. The CDR3 length is 17 residues. In nucleotides, the CDR3 is TGTGCCAGCAGTTTCGGACAGGGAGGGGATAGCAATCAGCCCCAGCATTTT. This sequence encodes CASSFGQGGDSNQPQHF.

The chain combines TRBV7-2 with TRBJ2-3, with no clear D. Deletions cut 2 bases from V and 1 base from J, with 7 bases between. The CDR3 extends over 14 amino acids. Germline assignment: CDR1 SGHTA and CDR2 FQGNSA. DNA for the CDR3: TGTGCCAGCAGCTTATATTGGGGCACAGATACGCAGTATTTT. Encoded protein: CASSLYWGTDTQYF.

The J gene is TRBJ1-1, the V gene TRBV28, with D possibly being TRBD1 (5 bases). Germline V lookup: CDR1 MDHEN, CDR2 SYDVKM. CDR3 length: 15 amino acids. V was pared by 1 base and J by 0 bases, with 9 bases between. CDR3 nucleotide sequence: TGTGCCAGCAGTTTATTGGGCAGGGTGAACACTGAAGCTTTCTTT. Protein sequence: CASSLLGRVNTEAFF.

This clone was counted many times. The genes are TRBV19 and TRBJ1-2, with D unresolved. Germline V gene lookup returns CDR1 LNHDA and CDR2 SQIVND (reference sequence). V was cut by 4 bases and J by 7 bases, with 13 bases left in between. CDR3 length: 13 residues. The chain's CDR3 is CASSSRRVAGYTF. CDR3 DNA sequence: TGTGCCAGTAGTAGTCGTAGAGTAGCTGGCTACACCTTC.

The CDR3 nucleotides read TGTGCCAGCAGCGCACCGGGACAGGCCTACAATGAGCAGTTCTTC. This sequence encodes CASSAPGQAYNEQFF. The chain has TRBV7-9 and TRBJ2-1; TRBD1 matches at 8 bases. Germline values: CDR1 SEHNR, CDR2 FQNEAQ (reference sequence). The CDR3 has 15 amino acids. V was pared by 5 bases and J by 2 bases, with 5 bases of the junction left unmatched. Full variable domain (rest looked up from reference TRBV7-9 and TRBJ2-1): DTGVSQNPRHKITKRGQNVTFRCDPISEHNRLYWYRQTLGQGPEFLTYFQNEAQLEKSRLLSDRFSAERPKGSFSTLEIQRTEQGDSAMYLCASSAPGQAYNEQFFGPGTRLTVL.

The chain links TRBV19 to TRBJ2-1; 10 bases are a match to TRBD2. Unmatched junction bases numbered 6, after V lost 3 bases and J lost 7 bases. The CDR3 consists of 15 residues. Germline CDR1 is LNHDA and CDR2 is SQIVND (reference sequence). The CDR3 protein is CASSIGASGSNEQFF. The CDR3 coding sequence is TGTGCCAGTAGTATCGGGGCTAGCGGGAGTAATGAGCAGTTCTTC.

The chain links TRBV27 to TRBJ2-7; D is possibly TRBD2 (5 bases). In germline, CDR1 is MNHEY, CDR2 SMNVEV (reference sequence). This CDR3 contains 14 residues. Trimming took off 6 bases at V and 0 bases at J, with 12 bases between the two ends. The CDR3 loop is CASRRGISSYEQYF. The CDR3 nucleotides are TGTGCCAGCAGGAGAGGGATTAGCTCCTACGAGCAGTACTTC.

The chain combines TRBV29-1 with TRBJ2-1, with 10 bases matching TRBD2. The CDR3 is made up of 17 amino acids. CDR1 is SQVTM and CDR2 is ANQGSEA in the germline V gene. Losses at the gene ends were 2 bases for V and 7 bases for J; bases not matched to a gene: 14. This chain's CDR3 is CSVEPRNGPGLANEQFF. The CDR3, as DNA: TGCAGCGTTGAACCCCGAAACGGTCCGGGACTAGCGAATGAGCAGTTCTTC.

This clone was detected only once. The chain carries TRBV7-6 and TRBJ2-7, with a possible D match to TRBD1 (5 bases). This CDR3 spans 12 amino acids. Trimming shortened V by 3 bases and J by 3 bases, and 6 bases separated the two germline ends. The germline V gene encodes CDR1 SGHVS and CDR2 FNYEAQ. In nucleotides, the CDR3 is TGTGCCAGCAGCTTCAGGGACTACGAGCAGTACTTC. This codes for CASSFRDYEQYF.

The chain is built from TRBV6-5 and TRBJ2-2; D remains ambiguous. Germline CDR1 reads MNHEY; CDR2 reads SVGAGI. The CDR3 extends over 13 amino acids. Trimming took off 2 bases at V and 3 bases at J, with 4 bases between the two ends. The CDR3 region has the DNA TGTGCCAGCAGTTACAGAGACACCGGGGAGCTGTTTTTT. It codes for CASSYRDTGELFF.

This chain joins TRBV28 and TRBJ2-7; D is undetermined. This CDR3 region has 11 residues. Germline CDR1 and CDR2: MDHEN and SYDVKM. Trimming removed 5 bases from V and 9 bases from J, with 11 bases in between. In nucleotides, the CDR3 is TGTGCCAGCAGTCCTCACGGACGGCAGTACTTC. Its protein is CASSPHGRQYF.

The count of this clone is one. This chain joins TRBV4-3 and TRBJ1-3, with 9 bases fitting TRBD1. Germline lookup yields CDR1 LGHNA and CDR2 YSLEER. The CDR3 contains 15 residues. J gave up 4 bases and V 5 bases, and 6 bases lay outside the gene matches. For the CDR3, the DNA is TGCGCCAGCAGCTACGGACAGGGGCCAGGAAACACCATATATTTT. It yields the protein CASSYGQGPGNTIYF.

The chain has TRBV11-2 and TRBJ2-3, with 7 nucleotides matching TRBD2. This CDR3 region has 16 residues. Per germline, CDR1 SGHAT and CDR2 FQNNGV. With V trimmed by 4 bases and J by 6 bases, 13 bases remained unmatched. The CDR3, as DNA: TGTGCCAGCAGCTCAACAGCGACTAGCCGGAGGGATACGCAGTATTTT. Amino acid sequence: CASSSTATSRRDTQYF.

J is TRBJ2-3 and V is TRBV9, with D perhaps matching TRBD2 (5 bases). Germline V gene lookup returns CDR1 SGDLS and CDR2 YYNGEE. This CDR3 spans 16 amino acids. The V gene lost 0 bases and the J gene lost 2 bases, with 13 bases spanning the gap. CDR3 in DNA: TGTGCCAGCAGCGTAGTAGACCTAGCCGACACAGATACGCAGTATTTT. This encodes CASSVVDLADTDTQYF.

The genes are TRBV30 and TRBJ1-2; possible D gene TRBD1, 5 bases. This CDR3 contains 12 residues. Trimming cost V 3 bases and J 4 bases, with 9 bases left between them. Per the germline V gene, CDR1 is GTSNPN and CDR2 is SVGIG (reference sequence). The CDR3 DNA reads as TGTGCCTGGAGGGGGGATTTCTATGGCTACACCTTC. It codes for CAWRGDFYGYTF.

J is TRBJ2-7 and V is TRBV28; D tentatively reads TRBD1 or TRBD2 (5 bases each). Germline V gene data show CDR1 as MDHEN and CDR2 as SYDVKM. V lost 5 bases and J lost 1, with 12 bases in between. This CDR3 has 14 amino acids. CDR3 in DNA: TGTGCCAGCAGTCTCCTGGGGGTTTCCTACGAGCAGTACTTC. Translation gives CASSLLGVSYEQYF.

The gene calls are TRBV6-5 and TRBJ1-1, with TRBD1 as a possible D gene (5 bases). The CDR3 is made up of 15 amino acids. V was clipped by 8 bases and J by 0 bases, with 16 bases between them. CDR1 and CDR2 (germline): MNHEY, SVGAGI. The CDR3 reads CASVQRPTVNTEAFF. The CDR3 coding sequence is TGTGCCAGCGTCCAACGGCCGACAGTGAACACTGAAGCTTTCTTT.

The chain links TRBV27 to TRBJ2-1, with a weak D call TRBD1 (7 bases). This CDR3 has 14 amino acids. Deletions cut 3 bases from V and 5 bases from J, with 11 bases between. Germline V gene lookup returns CDR1 MNHEY and CDR2 SMNVEV (reference sequence). The CDR3 is CASSLEGANNEQFF. The DNA of the CDR3 is TGTGCCAGCAGTTTGGAGGGGGCCAACAATGAGCAGTTCTTC.

The CDR3: CASSPTGIGSYNEQFF. CDR3 bases: TGTGCCAGCAGCCCCACAGGGATCGGCTCCTACAATGAGCAGTTCTTC. This chain joins TRBV14 and TRBJ2-1; tentative D call: TRBD1 (6 bases). Germline CDR1 and CDR2: SGHDN and FVKESK. The ends were cut back, 4 bases at V and 0 bases at J, with 13 bases in the middle. The CDR3 sequence is 16 residues long. The full variable domain, in which reference TRBV14 and TRBJ2-1 provide the parts outside the CDR3, is EAGVTQFPSHSVIEKGQTVTLRCDPISGHDNLYWYRRVMGKEIKFLLHFVKESKQDESGMPNNRFLAERTGGTYSTLKVQPAELEDSGVYFCASSPTGIGSYNEQFFGPGTRLTVL.

The chain carries TRBV11-2 and TRBJ2-1, with TRBD1 matching 9 bases. The germline CDR1 and CDR2 sequences are SGHAT and FQNNGV. V dropped 3 bases and J dropped 2; count of bases not matched to a gene: 2. This CDR3 spans 15 amino acids. The CDR3 spells CASSLRTGAYNEQFF. The CDR3 DNA sequence: TGTGCCAGCAGCTTGAGGACAGGGGCCTACAATGAGCAGTTCTTC.

This rearrangement joins TRBV5-1 to TRBJ1-1; D unresolved. V was trimmed by 1 base and J by 6 bases, leaving 10 bases between them. CDR3 length equals 13 residues. Germline V gene lookup returns CDR1 SGHRS and CDR2 YFSETQ. CDR3 nucleotides: TGCGCCAGCAGCTTGACCGGGTTCTCTGAAGCTTTCTTT. Protein: CASSLTGFSEAFF.